The 16 T cell receptor beta chains below were found in one sample sequenced in a study of human T cells and chemical hapten exposure. Each CDR3 protein is one row after TCRdb ran MiXCR on the RACE reads. The sample yields about 350,000 distinct CDR3 sequences, about 6.3% seen once. Time point described: patch test 2, 6 weeks after DPC sensitization. Treatment defined: therapeutic diphenylcyclopropenone sensitization with weekly scalp DPC. This specimen consisted of whole blood, obtained in connection with sensitization to the hapten diphenylcyclopropenone (DPC). These TCRs come from a woman between 18 and 29 years old with alopecia areata. Some clones in this sample may be carry-over from other donors' samples.

There are many counts of this clonotype. The chain couples TRBV6-2 or TRBV6-3 to TRBJ2-1; 7 bases map to TRBD1. V lost 6 bases and J lost 7; bases outside the gene matches: 9. The CDR3 totals 14 residues. Germline V lookup: CDR1 MNHEY, CDR2 SVGEGT. This CDR3 is CASSPDREWNEQFF. The CDR3 DNA reads TGTGCCAGCAGCCCCGACAGGGAGTGGAATGAGCAGTTCTTC.

This clonotype was counted only a few times. This chain links TRBV7-2 with TRBJ2-3; 9 bases map to TRBD2. V shed 4 bases, J shed 4 bases, and the junction held 9 bases outside the gene matches. Germline values: CDR1 SGHTA, CDR2 FQGNSA. The CDR3 extends over 16 amino acids. The CDR3 DNA follows: TGTGCCAGCAGCTCCGGGACTAGCCCGTCCGCAGATACGCAGTATTTT. This codes for CASSSGTSPSADTQYF. The variable domain in full, with the rest retrieved from reference TRBV7-2 and TRBJ2-3, is GAGVSQSPSNKVTEKGKDVELRCDPISGHTALYWYRQSLGQGLEFLIYFQGNSAPDKSGLPSDRFSAERTGGSVSTLTIQRTQQEDSAVYLCASSSGTSPSADTQYFGPGTRLTVL.

This clonotype was seen a handful of times. In DNA, the CDR3 is TGTGCCAGCAGTTCTAGCGGGGGGATTAAGACAGATACGCAGTATTTT. As protein: CASSSSGGIKTDTQYF. V and J are TRBV7-9 and TRBJ2-3, with TRBD2 matching over 11 bases. The CDR3 has 16 amino acids. The junction had 8 bases not matched to a gene; V was cut back by 6 bases and J by 3 bases. Germline V lookup: CDR1 SEHNR, CDR2 FQNEAQ (reference sequence).

This clonotype occurred many times. The V gene is TRBV16, the J gene TRBJ2-4; D call uncertain. Germline V gene data show CDR1 as KGHSY and CDR2 as FQNENV. Trimming stripped 4 bases from V and 6 bases from J, with 13 bases between. The CDR3 length is 14 residues. The CDR3 loop is CASSPNANVNIQYF. CDR3 bases: TGTGCCAGCAGCCCTAACGCGAACGTAAACATTCAGTACTTC. Full variable domain (outside the CDR3, taken from reference TRBV16 and TRBJ2-4): GEEVAQTPKHLVRGEGQKAKLYCAPIKGHSYVFWYQQVLKNEFKFLISFQNENVFDETGMPKERFSAKCLPNSPCSLEIQATKLEDSAVYFCASSPNANVNIQYFGAGTRLSVL.

This clonotype was observed at least ten times. The rearrangement links TRBV14 to TRBJ2-5; D may be TRBD2 (5 bases). With 3 bases removed from V and 7 bases from J, the gap between germline ends came to 33 bases. Germline-derived CDR1 and CDR2 are SGHDN and FVKESK. There are 20 residues in the CDR3. CDR3 in amino acids: CASSQKEDWLRLLYPPTQYF. CDR3 DNA sequence: TGTGCCAGCAGCCAGAAAGAGGACTGGTTAAGGCTTTTATACCCCCCGACCCAGTACTTC.

This clonotype was seen a few times. This chain uses TRBV6-5 with TRBJ1-1; 7 bases agree with TRBD1. CDR1 and CDR2 (germline): MNHEY, SVGAGI. The ends lost 6 bases at V and 5 bases at J; junction bases unmatched: 9. This CDR3 has 14 residues. The DNA for the CDR3 is TGTGCCAGCAGCCAAGGGGGCGCGGGAACTGAAGCTTTCTTT. Encoded protein: CASSQGGAGTEAFF.

The genes are TRBV7-2 and TRBJ1-6, with D possibly TRBD1 on 6 matching bases. The CDR3 has 17 amino acids. The ends were cut back, 3 bases at V and 4 bases at J, with 16 bases in the middle. Germline lookup yields CDR1 SGHTA and CDR2 FQGNSA. The CDR3 sequence is CASSFLGGGSYNSPLHF. The CDR3, as DNA: TGTGCCAGCAGCTTTCTTGGCGGGGGCAGTTATAATTCACCCCTCCACTTT.

J is TRBJ2-7 and V is TRBV4-3; 8 bases line up with TRBD2. Losses at the gene ends were 0 bases for V and 4 bases for J; bases not matched to a gene: 8. There are 16 residues in the CDR3. Germline CDR1 LGHNA, CDR2 YSLEER. CDR3: CASSQDFTGGSYEQYF. The CDR3 region has the DNA TGCGCCAGCAGCCAAGATTTCACGGGGGGGTCGTACGAGCAGTACTTC.

This clonotype was found many times. This chain uses TRBV4-2 with TRBJ1-4; TRBD1 agrees at 8 bases. The CDR3 is 14 residues long. Germline CDR1 reads LGHNA; CDR2 reads YNFKEQ. V shed 4 bases and J 4 bases; nucleotides not matched to a gene: 2. The DNA of the CDR3 is TGTGCCAGCAGCCCCAGGGGGCTTAATGAAAAACTGTTTTTT. Protein sequence: CASSPRGLNEKLFF.

This clonotype was counted at least ten times. The rearrangement joins TRBV5-4 to TRBJ2-3; 7 bases map to TRBD1. The CDR3 is made up of 15 amino acids. The V gene end was trimmed by 6 bases and the J gene end by 4 bases; junction bases not matched to a gene: 11. The germline V gene encodes CDR1 SGHNT and CDR2 YYREEE (reference sequence). The CDR3 loop is CASTNLDRTPDTQYF. Here the CDR3 DNA reads TGTGCCAGCACGAACCTGGACAGGACCCCAGATACGCAGTATTTT.

As to this clonotype: A read error is possible here, since a much larger clone lies one base away. This rearrangement joins TRBV5-6 to TRBJ1-1; 9 bases map to TRBD1. Germline CDR1 SGHDT, CDR2 YYEEEE. This CDR3 has 14 residues. J was trimmed by 3 bases and V by 3 bases; bases with no gene match: 3. In nucleotides, the CDR3 is TGTGCCAGCAGCTGGGACAGGGCGGACACTGAAGCTTTCTTT. It yields the protein CASSWDRADTEAFF.

In this sample, this clonotype turned up many times. This chain uses TRBV7-2 with TRBJ1-5, with 7 bases identical to TRBD1. Germline V gene lookup returns CDR1 SGHTA and CDR2 FQGNSA. The CDR3 covers 16 residues. Trimming took 5 bases from V and 7 from J; bases not matched to a gene: 14. The CDR3 nucleotides are TGTGCCAGCAGCGCAGTTCTAGGCCCAGGGGGGCAGCCCCAGCATTTT. Its protein is CASSAVLGPGGQPQHF.

This clonotype was detected ten times or more. The rearrangement uses TRBV5-5 and TRBJ1-3; D ambiguous. The CDR3 runs to 15 residues. Germline V gives CDR1 SGHKS, CDR2 YYEKEE (reference sequence). V was trimmed by 0 bases and J by 0 bases, leaving 7 bases between them. In nucleotides, the CDR3 is TGTGCCAGCAGCTTGGACACGGTCTCTGGAAACACCATATATTTT. This encodes CASSLDTVSGNTIYF. Supplemented by reference TRBV5-5 and TRBJ1-3, the full variable domain reads DAGVTQSPTHLIKTRGQQVTLRCSPISGHKSVSWYQQVLGQGPQFIFQYYEKEERGRGNFPDRFSARQFPNYSSELNVNALLLGDSALYLCASSLDTVSGNTIYFGEGSWLTVV.

With regard to this clonotype: A much larger clone lies one base from this, so it may be a read error. CDR3 sequence: CASCPQGYEQYF. DNA for the CDR3: TGTGCCAGCTGCCCACAGGGGTACGAGCAGTACTTC. The gene calls are TRBV14 and TRBJ2-7, with TRBD1 matching over 7 bases. CDR1 is SGHDN, CDR2 FVKESK, per germline. The CDR3 spans 12 residues. The V segment lost 8 bases and the J segment 4 bases; nucleotides outside the gene matches: 5.

V and J are TRBV5-1 and TRBJ2-4; D perhaps matches TRBD1 (6 bases). The CDR3 has 14 residues. With 4 bases removed from V and 9 bases from J, the gap between germline ends came to 17 bases. CDR1 is SGHRS and CDR2 is YFSETQ in the germline V gene. Here the CDR3 DNA reads TGCGCCAGCAGCCCATCAGGGGAATCAAGCATTCAGTACTTC. Translated: CASSPSGESSIQYF.

The sample holds many counts of this clonotype. CDR3 protein: CAISEGKGTRTEAFF. The CDR3 coding sequence is TGTGCCATCAGTGAGGGTAAGGGGACGAGAACTGAAGCTTTCTTT. This rearrangement joins TRBV10-3 to TRBJ1-1, with D perhaps TRBD1 (5 bases). Germline V lookup: CDR1 ENHRY, CDR2 SYGVKD. V lost 2 bases and J lost 5, with 15 bases in between. This CDR3 has 15 residues.